This TCR beta chain was obtained from a study of shared clonotypes between healthy human individuals. Findings of the study overall: Naive CD4 clonotypes were shared across a handful of donors at roughly 5%.

The naive CD8 population came from CD45RO-negative cells selected for CCR7, without terminally differentiated effector memory CD45RA+ cells. Recent vaccinations or acute infections were absent in the healthy HIV-negative adult donors. The assay ran at deep level. Sequencing used immunoSEQ multiplex PCR; TCRdb keeps in-frame clones, though not all of them. The table has roughly 850,000 clones, 96% seen once; the top ten hold about 0.21%. This clone was seen just once. As yet, its antigen is unknown. What was sequenced was naive CD8+ T cells sorted from blood. The receptor's source is a young man in good health.

The CDR3 region has the DNA TGTGCCAGCAGCCCTACGGGTTATAGCAATCAGCCCCAGCATTTT. Its translation is CASSPTGYSNQPQHF. V gene TRBV5-5 combines with J gene TRBJ1-5; D not resolved. The CDR3 is 15 residues long. The V and J ends lost 4 bases and 0 bases respectively, with 11 bases between them. Germline V lookup: CDR1 SGHKS, CDR2 YYEKEE (reference sequence).